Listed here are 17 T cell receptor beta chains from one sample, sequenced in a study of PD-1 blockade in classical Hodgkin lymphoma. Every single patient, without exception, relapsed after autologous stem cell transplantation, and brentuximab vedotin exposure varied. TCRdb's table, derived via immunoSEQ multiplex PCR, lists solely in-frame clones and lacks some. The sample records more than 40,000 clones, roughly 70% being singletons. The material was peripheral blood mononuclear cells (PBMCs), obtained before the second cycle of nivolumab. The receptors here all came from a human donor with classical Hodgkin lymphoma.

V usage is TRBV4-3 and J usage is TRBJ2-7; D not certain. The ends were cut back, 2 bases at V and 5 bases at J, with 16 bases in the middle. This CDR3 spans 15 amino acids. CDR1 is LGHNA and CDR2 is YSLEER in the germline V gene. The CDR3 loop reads CASSQSFYLGDEQYF. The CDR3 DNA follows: TGCGCCAGCAGCCAAAGCTTTTATCTTGGGGACGAGCAGTACTTC.

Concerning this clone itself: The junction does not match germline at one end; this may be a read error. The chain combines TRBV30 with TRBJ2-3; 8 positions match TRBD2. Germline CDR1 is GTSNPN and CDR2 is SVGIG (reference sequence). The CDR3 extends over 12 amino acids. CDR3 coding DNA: TGTGCCTGGAGCCGGACTAGCCCCCCGGTTGAATTT. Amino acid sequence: CAWSRTSPPVEF.

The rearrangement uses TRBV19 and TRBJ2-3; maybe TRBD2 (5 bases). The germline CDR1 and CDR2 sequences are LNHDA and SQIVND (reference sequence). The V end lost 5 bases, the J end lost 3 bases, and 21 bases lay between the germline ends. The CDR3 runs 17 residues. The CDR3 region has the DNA TGTGCCAGTAGTTTCAGTTCGGACTGGGTAGGGACAGATACGCAGTATTTT. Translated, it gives CASSFSSDWVGTDTQYF.

The CDR3 region has the DNA TGTGCCAGCAGCTTGTCAATTTATCGATTCGGGGAGTCCTACGAGCAGTACTTC. Protein product: CASSLSIYRFGESYEQYF. V is TRBV5-8 and J is TRBJ2-7; D perhaps matches TRBD2 (5 bases). This CDR3 is built from 18 residues. The V and J ends lost 1 base and 1 base respectively, with 21 bases between them. Germline V lookup: CDR1 SGHTS, CDR2 YDEGEE.

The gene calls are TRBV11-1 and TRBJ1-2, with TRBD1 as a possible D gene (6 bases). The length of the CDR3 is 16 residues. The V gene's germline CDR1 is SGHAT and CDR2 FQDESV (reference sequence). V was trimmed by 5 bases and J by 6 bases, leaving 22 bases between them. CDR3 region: CASSRAGGRGGNGYTF. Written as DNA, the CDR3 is TGTGCCAGCAGCCGGGCCGGGGGGCGCGGTGGAAATGGCTACACCTTC.

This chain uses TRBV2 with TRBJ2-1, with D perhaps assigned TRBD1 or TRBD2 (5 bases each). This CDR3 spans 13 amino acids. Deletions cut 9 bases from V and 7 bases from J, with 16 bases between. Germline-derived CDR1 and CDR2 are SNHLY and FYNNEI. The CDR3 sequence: CAREFEGSNEQFF. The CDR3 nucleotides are TGTGCCAGGGAGTTCGAGGGGTCGAATGAGCAGTTCTTC.

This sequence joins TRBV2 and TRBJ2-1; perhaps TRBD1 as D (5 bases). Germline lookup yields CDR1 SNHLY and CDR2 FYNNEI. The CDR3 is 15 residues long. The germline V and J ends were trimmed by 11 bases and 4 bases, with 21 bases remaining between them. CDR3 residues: CAGSRRQSSYNEQFF. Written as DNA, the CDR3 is TGTGCCGGAAGTAGAAGACAGAGCTCGTACAATGAGCAGTTCTTC.

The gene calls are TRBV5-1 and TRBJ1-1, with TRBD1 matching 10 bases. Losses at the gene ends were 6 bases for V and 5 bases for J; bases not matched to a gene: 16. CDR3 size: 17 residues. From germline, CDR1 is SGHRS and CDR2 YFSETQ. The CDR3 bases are TGCGCCAGCAACCTGGTGGGACTGGACAGGGGGAGGACTGAAGCTTTCTTT. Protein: CASNLVGLDRGRTEAFF.

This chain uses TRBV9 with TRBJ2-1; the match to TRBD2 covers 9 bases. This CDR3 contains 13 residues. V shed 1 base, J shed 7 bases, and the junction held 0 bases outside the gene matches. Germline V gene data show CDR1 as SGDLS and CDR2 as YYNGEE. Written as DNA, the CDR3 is TGTGCCAGCAGCGTACTAGCGGGAAATGAGCAGTTCTTC. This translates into CASSVLAGNEQFF.

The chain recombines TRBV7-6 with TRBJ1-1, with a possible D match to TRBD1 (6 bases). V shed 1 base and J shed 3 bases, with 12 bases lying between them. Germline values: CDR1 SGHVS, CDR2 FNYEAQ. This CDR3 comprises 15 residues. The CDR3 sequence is CASSLDRELYTEAFF. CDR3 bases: TGTGCCAGCAGCTTAGACAGGGAGTTATACACTGAAGCTTTCTTT.

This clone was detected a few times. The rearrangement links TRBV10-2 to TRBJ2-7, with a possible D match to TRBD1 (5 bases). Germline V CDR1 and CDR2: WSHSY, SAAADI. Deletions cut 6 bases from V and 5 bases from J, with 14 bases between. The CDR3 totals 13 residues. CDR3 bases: TGCGCCAGCAGCCTACAGGTTACCCACGAGCAGTACTTC. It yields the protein CASSLQVTHEQYF.

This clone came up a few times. The CDR3, as DNA: TGTGCCAGTAGTCCATTTCGAACAGGGCGGGATGGCTACACCTTC. Translation: CASSPFRTGRDGYTF. J is TRBJ1-2 and V is TRBV19; the D gene is possibly TRBD1 (6 bases). Germline V gives CDR1 LNHDA, CDR2 SQIVND (reference sequence). The CDR3 contains 15 residues. Trimming stripped 5 bases from V and 6 bases from J, with 19 bases between.

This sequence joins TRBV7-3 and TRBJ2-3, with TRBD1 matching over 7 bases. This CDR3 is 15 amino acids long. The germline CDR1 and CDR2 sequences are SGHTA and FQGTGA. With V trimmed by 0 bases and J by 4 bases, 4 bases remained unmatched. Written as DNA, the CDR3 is TGTGCCAGCAGCTTAACAGGGGGCATCGCAGATACGCAGTATTTT. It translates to CASSLTGGIADTQYF.

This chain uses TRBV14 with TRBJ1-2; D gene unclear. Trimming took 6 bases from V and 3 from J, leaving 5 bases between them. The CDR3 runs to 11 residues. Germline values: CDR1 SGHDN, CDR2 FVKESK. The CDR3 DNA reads TGTGCCAGCAGTAGAGACTATGGCTACACCTTC. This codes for CASSRDYGYTF.

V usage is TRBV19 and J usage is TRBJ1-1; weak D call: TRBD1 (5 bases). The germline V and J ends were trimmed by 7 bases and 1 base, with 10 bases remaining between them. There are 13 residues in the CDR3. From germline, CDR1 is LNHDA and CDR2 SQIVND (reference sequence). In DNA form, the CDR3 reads TGTGCCAGTATTGGGGGTGGGAACACTGAAGCTTTCTTT. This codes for CASIGGGNTEAFF.

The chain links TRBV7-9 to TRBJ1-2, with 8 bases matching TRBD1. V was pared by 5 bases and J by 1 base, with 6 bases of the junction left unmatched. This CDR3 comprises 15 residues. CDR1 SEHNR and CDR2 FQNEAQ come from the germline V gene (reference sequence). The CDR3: CASSSSGGLNYGYTF. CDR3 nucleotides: TGTGCCAGCAGCAGTTCAGGGGGCCTTAACTATGGCTACACCTTC.

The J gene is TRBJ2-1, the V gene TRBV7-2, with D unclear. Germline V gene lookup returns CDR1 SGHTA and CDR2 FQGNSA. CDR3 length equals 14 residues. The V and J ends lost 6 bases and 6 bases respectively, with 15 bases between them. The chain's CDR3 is CASRTGRISNEQFF. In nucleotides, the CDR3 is TGTGCCAGCAGAACGGGCCGTATTAGCAATGAGCAGTTCTTC. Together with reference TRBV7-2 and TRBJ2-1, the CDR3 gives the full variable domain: GAGVSQSPSNKVTEKGKDVELRCDPISGHTALYWYRQSLGQGLEFLIYFQGNSAPDKSGLPSDRFSAERTGGSVSTLTIQRTQQEDSAVYLCASRTGRISNEQFFGPGTRLTVL.